This T cell receptor (beta chain) stems from a study of T cell responses to AZD1222 COVID-19 vaccine. Assay used: immunoSEQ multiplex PCR; TCRdb lists only in-frame clones, some missing. This table has approximately 260,000 clones, over 90% appearing once. Germline CDR1 is MDHEN and CDR2 is SYDVKM. Deletions cut 8 bases from V and 4 bases from J, with 15 bases between. The CDR3 runs to 14 residues. V gene TRBV28 combines with J gene TRBJ1-3, with D unresolved. This material consisted of peripheral blood, taken on day 0 of AZD1222 vaccination. The sequence was obtained from an adult in good health. CDR3 bases: TGTGCCAGCTCGGGCCTACCTAGGGGAAACACCATATATTTT. Encoded protein: CASSGLPRGNTIYF.